These 8 T cell receptor beta chains originate from one sample sequenced in a study of T cells in localized non-small cell lung cancer. Method: immunoSEQ multiplex PCR; TCRdb's copy keeps in-frame clones and lacks some. This table has tens of thousands of clones, around nine tenths appearing once. The source material was peripheral blood, sampled before any cancer treatment. The receptors originated from a woman aged 35-75 years with stage I squamous cell lung carcinoma.

The CDR3 is CASSLHNQAGELFF. The CDR3 nucleotides read TGTGCCAGCAGTCTTCACAATCAGGCCGGGGAGCTGTTTTTT. The chain has TRBV6-1 and TRBJ2-2; no clear D. CDR3 length: 14 amino acids. Germline V lookup: CDR1 MNHNS, CDR2 SASEGT. Trimming pared 5 bases from V and 6 bases from J, leaving 13 bases between.

This clone was seen a single time. Relative to the germline gene, one junction end is altered; a read error may explain this. The chain is built from TRBV20-1 and TRBJ2-3, with D tentatively TRBD1 (5 bases). CDR1 is DFQATT and CDR2 is SNEGSKA in the germline V gene (reference sequence). This CDR3 comprises 11 residues. CDR3 in amino acids: CSALRASVTDF. The CDR3 DNA reads TGCAGTGCGCTACGTGCCAGTGTGACAGATTTT.

This clone came up a few times. This chain links TRBV25-1 with TRBJ1-3; TRBD1 is a possible D gene (6 bases). The CDR3 is 15 residues long. Looked up from germline, CDR1 is MGHDK and CDR2 is SYGVNS. V was pared by 2 bases and J by 4 bases, with 12 bases between. CDR3 amino acids: CASSEPGARGNTIYF. CDR3 in DNA: TGTGCCAGCAGTGAACCGGGGGCGAGAGGAAACACCATATATTTT.

V gene TRBV11-2 combines with J gene TRBJ1-2; 7 nucleotides agree with TRBD1. CDR1 and CDR2 from the germline V gene are SGHAT and FQNNGV. The CDR3 contains 14 residues. V dropped 5 bases and J dropped 2; count of bases not matched to a gene: 5. The chain's CDR3 is CASSRSGGNYGYTF. For the CDR3, the DNA is TGTGCCAGCAGCCGCTCAGGGGGAAACTATGGCTACACCTTC. The variable domain in full, with the rest retrieved from reference TRBV11-2 and TRBJ1-2, is EAGVAQSPRYKIIEKRQSVAFWCNPISGHATLYWYQQILGQGPKLLIQFQNNGVVDDSQLPKDRFSAERLKGVDSTLKIQPAKLEDSAVYLCASSRSGGNYGYTFGSGTRLTVV.

The V and J genes are TRBV9 and TRBJ2-1; no firm D call. The germline V gene encodes CDR1 SGDLS and CDR2 YYNGEE. The germline V and J ends were trimmed by 3 bases and 0 bases, with 10 bases remaining between them. The CDR3 sequence is 15 residues long. CDR3 sequence reads: CASSEGTNSYNEQFF. The CDR3 nucleotides read TGTGCCAGCAGCGAGGGCACCAACTCCTACAATGAGCAGTTCTTC. The variable domain in full, with the rest retrieved from reference TRBV9 and TRBJ2-1, is DSGVTQTPKHLITATGQRVTLRCSPRSGDLSVYWYQQSLDQGLQFLIQYYNGEERAKGNILERFSAQQFPDLHSELNLSSLELGDSALYFCASSEGTNSYNEQFFGPGTRLTVL.

This chain links TRBV5-1 with TRBJ1-3; 10 bases line up with TRBD1. After removal of 2 bases from V and 1 base from J, the junction contained 6 bases not matched to a gene. The CDR3 covers 17 residues. The V gene's germline CDR1 is SGHRS and CDR2 YFSETQ. As DNA, the CDR3 is TGCGCCAGCAGCTTAGGGGACAGGGGCTATTCTGGAAACACCATATATTTT. Translated: CASSLGDRGYSGNTIYF.

The chain employs TRBV6-5 and TRBJ2-2; D call uncertain. The germline V gene encodes CDR1 MNHEY and CDR2 SVGAGI. The germline V and J ends were trimmed by 0 bases and 0 bases, with 5 bases remaining between them. The CDR3 has 15 amino acids. CDR3 DNA sequence: TGTGCCAGCAGTTACTCGAACTCGAACACCGGGGAGCTGTTTTTT. It specifies CASSYSNSNTGELFF.

This clone was seen more than once but under ten times. The chain recombines TRBV19 with TRBJ1-5; the match to TRBD1 covers 7 bases. V trimming: 7 bases; J trimming: 16 bases; junction bases outside the gene matches: 13. Germline CDR1 LNHDA, CDR2 SQIVND (reference sequence). The CDR3 consists of 12 residues. The DNA for the CDR3 is TGTGCCAGTACCACTTCAGGGGGAGTTATACATTTT. This encodes CASTTSGGVIHF. Together with reference TRBV19 and TRBJ1-5, the CDR3 gives the full variable domain: DGGITQSPKYLFRKEGQNVTLSCEQNLNHDAMYWYRQDPGQGLRLIYYSQIVNDFQKGDIAEGYSVSREKKESFPLTVTSAQKNPTAFYLCASTTSGGVIHFGDGTRLSIL.